The 30 T cell receptor beta chains presented below share a single source sample, sequenced in a study of T cells after yellow fever vaccination. TCRdb recomputed calls from the 5' RACE reads with MiXCR, one row per CDR3 protein. The sample lists about 320,000 distinct CDR3 sequences, 3.5% to 4.5% seen once, with approximately 19% in the top ten. Here the sequenced sample was PBMCs, taken 15 days after the yellow fever booster vaccination. The receptors were sampled from a man aged 18 to 29 who received the YFV17D yellow fever vaccine.

This clonotype was detected ten times or more. The CDR3 DNA follows: TGCGCCAGCAGCCAAGACCCTACTAGCGGCGAGCAGTTCTTC. As protein: CASSQDPTSGEQFF. The rearrangement uses TRBV4-1 and TRBJ2-1; 8 nucleotides line up with TRBD2. V was clipped by 0 bases and J by 10 bases; unmatched bases: 5. Per the germline V gene, CDR1 is MGHRA and CDR2 is YSYEKL. The CDR3 runs to 14 residues.

The table lists this clonotype with many counts. V usage is TRBV29-1 and J usage is TRBJ2-7, with D perhaps matching TRBD1 or TRBD2 (5 bases each). The CDR3 sequence is 12 residues long. The germline V gene has CDR1 SQVTM and CDR2 ANQGSEA. The V end lost 7 bases, the J end lost 5 bases, and 15 bases lay between the germline ends. The CDR3 sequence: CSGDGPGNEQYF. The DNA for the CDR3 is TGCAGCGGGGACGGACCTGGGAACGAGCAGTACTTC.

The chain recombines TRBV12-3 or TRBV12-4 with TRBJ2-2; D is perhaps TRBD2 (5 bases). Deletions cut 4 bases from V and 0 bases from J, with 15 bases between. This CDR3 is built from 17 residues. CDR3 nucleotides: TGTGCCAGCAGTTCACCGGGAACAACCGCGAACACCGGGGAGCTGTTTTTT. It codes for CASSSPGTTANTGELFF.

This clonotype was counted many times. The V gene is TRBV6-2 or TRBV6-3, the J gene TRBJ2-2; D uncertain. The CDR3 is made up of 13 amino acids. The germline V gene has CDR1 MNHEY and CDR2 SVGEGT. With 5 bases removed from V and 3 bases from J, the gap between germline ends came to 7 bases. CDR3 sequence: CASSGSYTGELFF. Written as DNA, the CDR3 is TGTGCCAGCAGTGGATCTTACACCGGGGAGCTGTTTTTT.

The chain employs TRBV5-4 and TRBJ2-3, with 8 positions matching TRBD2. This CDR3 has 16 amino acids. The V segment lost 1 base and the J segment 6 bases; nucleotides outside the gene matches: 10. CDR1 and CDR2 from the germline V gene are SGHNT and YYREEE (reference sequence). In DNA, the CDR3 is TGTGCCAGCAGCTTGCCCTCGGGGGGGGCAAGGGATACGCAGTATTTT. It is translated as CASSLPSGGARDTQYF.

At least ten counts were recorded for this clonotype. V usage is TRBV5-1 and J usage is TRBJ2-5; 8 bases are a match to TRBD2. Germline V gene data show CDR1 as SGHRS and CDR2 as YFSETQ. This CDR3 spans 17 amino acids. With V trimmed by 0 bases and J by 0 bases, 7 bases remained unmatched. This CDR3 reads CASSLGLVLADQETQYF. As DNA, the CDR3 is TGCGCCAGCAGCTTGGGTTTAGTACTAGCGGACCAAGAGACCCAGTACTTC.

Many counts were recorded for this clonotype. The chain links TRBV12-3 or TRBV12-4 to TRBJ2-5; 7 positions match TRBD1. The CDR3 totals 13 residues. The V segment lost 5 bases and the J segment 5 bases; nucleotides outside the gene matches: 5. CDR3 coding DNA: TGTGCCAGCAGTCCCGAGACAGGGGAGACCCAGTACTTC. Amino acids: CASSPETGETQYF.

This clonotype has only a few counts. The rearrangement links TRBV7-9 to TRBJ2-3; TRBD1 matches at 8 bases. This CDR3 region has 20 residues. Germline V gives CDR1 SEHNR, CDR2 FQNEAQ (reference sequence). V shed 6 bases and J 3 bases; nucleotides not matched to a gene: 23. CDR3 in amino acids: CASSFSSLQTRGLWTDTQYF. The CDR3, as DNA: TGTGCCAGCAGTTTCTCGTCTCTCCAAACCAGGGGGCTATGGACAGATACGCAGTATTTT.

The chain combines TRBV5-5 with TRBJ2-1; 7 bases fit TRBD1. V dropped 2 bases and J dropped 3; count of bases not matched to a gene: 5. The germline V gene encodes CDR1 SGHKS and CDR2 YYEKEE (reference sequence). The CDR3 consists of 15 residues. CDR3 protein: CASSFSGGYYNEQFF. The CDR3 DNA sequence: TGTGCCAGCAGCTTCTCAGGGGGATACTACAATGAGCAGTTCTTC.

In its sample, this clonotype was seen many times. The chain carries TRBV7-3 and TRBJ2-1; 10 nucleotides line up with TRBD2. The ends lost 3 bases at V and 0 bases at J; junction bases unmatched: 5. This CDR3 has 17 residues. CDR1 and CDR2 (germline): SGHTA, FQGTGA. The CDR3 DNA is TGTGCCAGCAGCTTTAGCGGGGGGCAGAGCTCCTACAATGAGCAGTTCTTC. It encodes CASSFSGGQSSYNEQFF. Using reference TRBV7-3 and TRBJ2-1 for the parts outside the CDR3, the full variable domain is GAGVSQTPSNKVTEKGKYVELRCDPISGHTALYWYRQSLGQGPEFLIYFQGTGAADDSGLPNDRFFAVRPEGSVSTLKIQRTERGDSAVYLCASSFSGGQSSYNEQFFGPGTRLTVL.

This clonotype appeared a few times. This chain connects TRBV9 to TRBJ1-1; 8 bases map to TRBD1. This CDR3 has 16 residues. Germline assignment: CDR1 SGDLS and CDR2 YYNGEE. V dropped 5 bases and J dropped 3; count of bases not matched to a gene: 12. Written as DNA, the CDR3 is TGTGCCAGCAGTCGTAGGACCGACAGGGGAGACACTGAAGCTTTCTTT. Residues: CASSRRTDRGDTEAFF.

The rearrangement uses TRBV9 and TRBJ1-6; the D is unclear. The CDR3 loop spans 15 amino acids. Germline lookup yields CDR1 SGDLS and CDR2 YYNGEE. V lost 0 bases to trimming and J lost 7 bases, with 11 bases between them. Written as DNA, the CDR3 is TGTGCCAGCAGCGTAGGGGTGACGAGGAATTCACCCCTCCACTTT. Encoded protein: CASSVGVTRNSPLHF.

This clonotype was seen at least ten times. This rearrangement joins TRBV5-5 to TRBJ1-1; no clear D gene. From germline, CDR1 is SGHKS and CDR2 YYEKEE (reference sequence). V was trimmed by 1 base and J by 7 bases, leaving 5 bases between them. This CDR3 contains 11 residues. The CDR3 region has the DNA TGTGCCAGCAGCTTGATGGTTGAAGCTTTCTTT. Translation gives CASSLMVEAFF.

V usage is TRBV4-1 and J usage is TRBJ1-1, with 7 bases matching TRBD1. Germline assignment: CDR1 MGHRA and CDR2 YSYEKL. The length of the CDR3 is 14 residues. V lost 1 base and J lost 4; bases outside the gene matches: 3. CDR3 coding DNA: TGCGCCAGCAGCCAAGTGACAGGGCTCACTGAAGCTTTCTTT. Encoded protein: CASSQVTGLTEAFF.

In its sample, this clonotype was seen many times. DNA of the CDR3: TGTGCCAGCAGCCAGGGACAGAGTAAAGAGACCCAGTACTTC. Amino acids: CASSQGQSKETQYF. The V and J genes are TRBV7-2 and TRBJ2-5; 7 positions agree with TRBD1. Looked up from germline, CDR1 is SGHTA and CDR2 is FQGNSA. The CDR3 has 14 residues. The trim removed 5 bases at V and 3 bases at J, leaving 6 bases unmatched.

In this sample, this clonotype turned up many times. The chain couples TRBV4-1 to TRBJ2-5; D is ambiguous. Germline V gives CDR1 MGHRA, CDR2 YSYEKL. The CDR3 covers 16 residues. V shed 4 bases and J shed 5 bases, with 20 bases lying between them. The CDR3 reads CASSPTQAIGAETQYF. The CDR3 DNA is TGCGCCAGCAGCCCAACACAAGCCATAGGTGCGGAGACCCAGTACTTC.

This clonotype showed up just a few times. The chain joins TRBV20-1 to TRBJ1-5; possibly TRBD1 for D (5 bases). The CDR3 runs 16 residues. Germline V lookup: CDR1 DFQATT, CDR2 SNEGSKA (reference sequence). Trimming left V 6 bases short and J 0 bases short, with 18 bases between. The CDR3 bases are TGCAGTGCCAACTCCCTCGGGGACTTTAGCAATCAGCCCCAGCATTTT. It specifies CSANSLGDFSNQPQHF.

CDR3 residues: CSVGDSNYGYTF. CDR3 sequence (DNA): TGCAGCGTTGGGGATTCTAACTATGGCTACACCTTC. The V call is TRBV29-1, the J call TRBJ1-2; D gene unclear. CDR1 is SQVTM and CDR2 is ANQGSEA in the germline V gene. V was pared by 4 bases and J by 0 bases, with 6 bases between. The CDR3 is 12 residues long.

This clonotype has at least ten counts. CDR3 sequence (DNA): TGTGCCAGCAGCAACCTCAGGACTAATTCACCCCTCCACTTT. Amino acid sequence: CASSNLRTNSPLHF. The chain has TRBV3-1 and TRBJ1-6; no definite D call. Germline-derived CDR1 and CDR2 are LGHDT and YNNKEL (reference sequence). The V gene lost 5 bases and the J gene lost 6 bases, with 11 bases spanning the gap. There are 14 residues in the CDR3.

The chain carries TRBV5-1 and TRBJ2-7; the D call may be TRBD1 or TRBD2 (6 bases each). This CDR3 spans 15 amino acids. The germline V gene encodes CDR1 SGHRS and CDR2 YFSETQ. V was shortened by 4 bases and J by 4 bases, with 18 bases between the two germline ends. Written as DNA, the CDR3 is TGCGCCAGCAGCGAGGACCTAGCGCAGGGGTACGAGCAGTACGTC. Protein product: CASSEDLAQGYEQYV.

This clonotype was found a few times. The chain joins TRBV27 to TRBJ2-1; 8 bases agree with TRBD2. CDR3 length equals 14 residues. J was trimmed by 5 bases and V by 4 bases; bases with no gene match: 4. From germline, CDR1 is MNHEY and CDR2 SMNVEV (reference sequence). CDR3 residues: CASSSGTSNNEQFF. For the CDR3, the DNA is TGTGCCAGCAGTTCCGGGACTAGTAACAATGAGCAGTTCTTC.

This clonotype occurred many times. V usage is TRBV5-1 and J usage is TRBJ2-3; unclear D gene. The V end lost 4 bases, the J end lost 1 base, and 10 bases lay between the germline ends. The CDR3 extends over 14 amino acids. The germline gives CDR1 SGHRS, CDR2 YFSETQ. The CDR3, as DNA: TGCGCCAGCAGCCCCGGTGACGGCACAGATACGCAGTATTTT. Translation: CASSPGDGTDTQYF. Filled out from reference TRBV5-1 and TRBJ2-3, the complete variable domain reads KAGVTQTPRYLIKTRGQQVTLSCSPISGHRSVSWYQQTPGQGLQFLFEYFSETQRNKGNFPGRFSGRQFSNSRSEMNVSTLELGDSALYLCASSPGDGTDTQYFGPGTRLTVL.

On this clonotype: The DNA is omitted, as the CDR3 cannot be located on it reliably, and the CDR3 follows TCRdb's listing. The chain couples TRBV21-1 to TRBJ1-1; no check of the table's D call, TRBD1, against the DNA was made. TRBV21-1 is listed as a pseudogene. A total of 18 residues make up the CDR3, ends included. The CDR3 reads CASSFLWGEGTMNTEAFF.

The rearrangement joins TRBV27 to TRBJ2-3, with D unclear. Per germline, CDR1 MNHEY and CDR2 SMNVEV (reference sequence). The CDR3 totals 17 residues. Trimming removed 2 bases at V and 4 bases at J, with 19 bases between. CDR3 nucleotides: TGTGCCAGCAGTTTAAGGGTTTACAAGTTCGGAGCAGATACGCAGTATTTT. Amino acids: CASSLRVYKFGADTQYF.

This clonotype was observed many times. This chain joins TRBV7-2 and TRBJ2-7; D is ambiguous. CDR3 size: 15 residues. V shed 0 bases and J shed 0 bases, with 9 bases lying between them. Germline CDR1 and CDR2: SGHTA and FQGNSA. The CDR3 DNA reads TGTGCCAGCAGCTTAGCCTATCAGAGCTCCTACGAGCAGTACTTC. It translates to CASSLAYQSSYEQYF.

This clonotype was observed many times. V gene TRBV20-1 combines with J gene TRBJ2-6; tentative D call: TRBD1 (5 bases). CDR3 length equals 14 residues. Per the germline V gene, CDR1 is DFQATT and CDR2 is SNEGSKA (reference sequence). V was shortened by 7 bases and J by 0 bases, with 10 bases between the two germline ends. CDR3 coding DNA: TGCAGTGGGGGTCAGGGCTCTGGGGCCAACGTCCTGACTTTC. Amino acid sequence: CSGGQGSGANVLTF.

The chain carries TRBV2 and TRBJ2-1; D is undetermined. Germline lookup yields CDR1 SNHLY and CDR2 FYNNEI. Between the trimmed V and J ends, which lost 7 bases and 5 bases, there was a span of 15 bases. The CDR3 consists of 14 residues. CDR3 loop: CASTAFSGDNEQFF. In DNA form, the CDR3 reads TGTGCCAGCACGGCCTTCTCCGGCGACAATGAGCAGTTCTTC.

This chain connects TRBV7-2 to TRBJ2-1, with 9 bases matching TRBD2. In germline, CDR1 is SGHTA, CDR2 FQGNSA. V lost 1 base to trimming and J lost 9 bases; unmatched junction nucleotides: 7. CDR3 size: 15 residues. The CDR3 DNA is TGTGCCAGCAGCTTAGGATCTAGCGGGGCGGGTGAGCAGTTCTTC. This translates into CASSLGSSGAGEQFF.

The CDR3 coding sequence is TGCGCCAGCAGCCTAGCCCGGGGAGGCCCGAATTCACCCCTCCACTTT. Amino acids: CASSLARGGPNSPLHF. The chain links TRBV4-1 to TRBJ1-6; D uncertain. This CDR3 comprises 16 residues. CDR1 and CDR2 (germline): MGHRA, YSYEKL. Trimming removed 4 bases from V and 7 bases from J, with 17 bases in between.

This clonotype was seen more than once but under ten times. The V call is TRBV6-5, the J call TRBJ2-4; D is unresolved. The germline CDR1 and CDR2 sequences are MNHEY and SVGAGI. The length of the CDR3 is 16 residues. The V end was cut by 0 bases, the J end by 1 base, with 10 bases between. CDR3 bases: TGTGCCAGCAGTTACTCCCCAGACAAGGCCAAAAACATTCAGTACTTC. This codes for CASSYSPDKAKNIQYF.